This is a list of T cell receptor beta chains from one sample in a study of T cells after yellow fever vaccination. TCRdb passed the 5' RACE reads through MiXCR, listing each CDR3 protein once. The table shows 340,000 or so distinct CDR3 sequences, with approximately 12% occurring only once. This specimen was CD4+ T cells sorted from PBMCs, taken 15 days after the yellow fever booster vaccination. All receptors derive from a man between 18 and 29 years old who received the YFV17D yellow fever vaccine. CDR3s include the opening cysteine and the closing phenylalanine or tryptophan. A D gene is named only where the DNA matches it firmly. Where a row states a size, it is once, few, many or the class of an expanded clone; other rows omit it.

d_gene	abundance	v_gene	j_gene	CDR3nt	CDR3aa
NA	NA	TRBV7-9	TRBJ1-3	TGTGCCAGCAGCTTCCTTGGGCGAGGTTACTCTGGAAACACCATATATTTT	CASSFLGRGYSGNTIYF
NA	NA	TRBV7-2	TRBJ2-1	TGTGCCAGCAGTCCTTTTTACGCCAATGAGCAGTTCTTC	CASSPFYANEQFF
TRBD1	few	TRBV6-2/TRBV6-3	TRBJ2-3	TGTGCCAGCAGGAATGACAGGGGTACAGATACGCAGTATTTT	CASRNDRGTDTQYF
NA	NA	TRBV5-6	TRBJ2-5	TGTGCCAGCAGCTTGCGGTCCGCGGGATTGGAGACCCAGTACTTC	CASSLRSAGLETQYF
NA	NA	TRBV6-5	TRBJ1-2	TGTGCCAGCAGCGACACCCTCTATGGCTACACCTTC	CASSDTLYGYTF
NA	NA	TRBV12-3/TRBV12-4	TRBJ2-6	TGTGCCAGCAGTTTTCGTGAGACTGGGGCCAACGTCCTGACTTTC	CASSFRETGANVLTF
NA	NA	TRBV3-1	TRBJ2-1	TGTGCCAGCAGCCAAGACGCGTCTAGCATTAATGAGCAGTTCTTC	CASSQDASSINEQFF
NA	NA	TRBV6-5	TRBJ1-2	TGTGCCAGCAGTTACCTAGGCCGGGTTGGCTACACCTTC	CASSYLGRVGYTF
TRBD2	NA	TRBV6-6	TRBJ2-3	TGTGCCAGCAGTACCGGGACTAGCATATATACGCAGTATTTT	CASSTGTSIYTQYF
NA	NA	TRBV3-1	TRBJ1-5	TGTGCCAGCAGCCAAGATGGACTTCAGCCCCAGCATTTT	CASSQDGLQPQHF
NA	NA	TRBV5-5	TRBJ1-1	TGTGCCAGCAGCCCCGTCCCGTCGGGGACTGAAGCTTTCTTT	CASSPVPSGTEAFF
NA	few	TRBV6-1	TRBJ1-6	TGTGCCAGCAGTGAAGATCTAGGCTCACCCCTCCACTTT	CASSEDLGSPLHF
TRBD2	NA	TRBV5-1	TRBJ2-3	TGCGCCAGCAGCTCGGGACTAGCGGGGGGCCTGGAGACAGATACGCAGTATTTT	CASSSGLAGGLETDTQYF
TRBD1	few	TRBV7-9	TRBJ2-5	TGTGCCAGCAGCTGGACAGGGGACCAAGAGACCCAGTACTTC	CASSWTGDQETQYF
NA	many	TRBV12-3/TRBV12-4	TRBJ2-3	TGTGCCAGCAGTTTCGGGCGCAGGAGCCCTGGGGATACGCAGTATTTT	CASSFGRRSPGDTQYF
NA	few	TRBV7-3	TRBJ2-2	TGTGCCAGCAGCTTAAGGAGGGGTCGCACCGGGGAGCTGTTTTTT	CASSLRRGRTGELFF
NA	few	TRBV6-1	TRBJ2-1	TGTGCCAGCAGTAAAGGGGCAACACTCTCCTACAATGAGCAGTTCTTC	CASSKGATLSYNEQFF
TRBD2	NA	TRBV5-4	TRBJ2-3	TGTGCCAGCAGCTGGGGTAGCGGGGGGGCCGGCACAGATACGCAGTATTTT	CASSWGSGGAGTDTQYF
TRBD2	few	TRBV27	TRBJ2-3	TGTGCCAGCCGGGCCCGGGGGGACCCCACAGATACGCAGTATTTT	CASRARGDPTDTQYF
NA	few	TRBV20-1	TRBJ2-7	TGCAGTTTCAGAGGCAGGGCCACCTACGAGCAGTACTTC	CSFRGRATYEQYF
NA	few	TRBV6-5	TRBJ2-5	TGTGCCGCGGCCAACCTGGGGGGAGAGACCCAGTACTTC	CAAANLGGETQYF
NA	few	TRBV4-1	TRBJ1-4	TGCGCCAGCAGCCAAGATCAGGCAGGGTACGGAGAAAAACTGTTTTTT	CASSQDQAGYGEKLFF
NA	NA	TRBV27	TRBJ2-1	TGTGCCAGCACACGTCAGACCGGGGATGAGCAGTTCTTC	CASTRQTGDEQFF
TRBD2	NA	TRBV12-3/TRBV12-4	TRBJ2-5	TGTGCCAGCAGTTTATCTAGCGGCGGAATGTACCAAGAGACCCAGTACTTC	CASSLSSGGMYQETQYF
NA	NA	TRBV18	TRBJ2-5	TGTGCCAGCTCACCAGGGACCGCGACGGAGACCCAGTACTTC	CASSPGTATETQYF
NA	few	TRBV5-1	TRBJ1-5	TGCGCCAGCAGCCCGACGCCACATCAGCCCCAGCATTTT	CASSPTPHQPQHF
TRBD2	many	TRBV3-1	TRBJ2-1	TGTGCCAGCAGCCCACGACTAGCGGGGGGGCCTCTGAATGAGCAGTTCTTC	CASSPRLAGGPLNEQFF
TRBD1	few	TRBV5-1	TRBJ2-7	TGCGCCAGCCGGACAGGGAGAACTAGGTGGCAGGAGGCGCTGTACTTC	CASRTGRTRWQEALYF
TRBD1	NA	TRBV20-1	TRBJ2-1	TGCAGTGCTACCGACAGGGATGAGCAGTTCTTC	CSATDRDEQFF
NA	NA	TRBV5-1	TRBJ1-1	TGCGCCAGCAGCGGCGGGGGCTACAGGAACACTGAAGCTTTCTTT	CASSGGGYRNTEAFF
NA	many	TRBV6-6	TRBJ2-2	TGTGCCAGCAGTTTGGGGGGAAGCGCCGGGGAGCTGTTTTTT	CASSLGGSAGELFF
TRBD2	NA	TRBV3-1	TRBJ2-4	TGTGCCAGCAGCCCGGGACTAGCGGGAGCCAAAAACATTCAGTACTTC	CASSPGLAGAKNIQYF
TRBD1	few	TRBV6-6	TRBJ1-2	TGTGCCAGCAGCCGCCGGGACAGCTATGGCTACACCTTC	CASSRRDSYGYTF
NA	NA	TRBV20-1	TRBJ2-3	TGCAGTGCTAAGGAGGGAGGCACAGATACGCAGTATTTT	CSAKEGGTDTQYF
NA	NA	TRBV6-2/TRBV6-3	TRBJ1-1	TGTGCCAGCTTCTTCTCAGGGTACAGTGAAGCTTTCTTT	CASFFSGYSEAFF
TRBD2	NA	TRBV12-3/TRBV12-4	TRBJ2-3	TGTGCCAGCAGGCCTACTAGCGGGGGGGCCTCGGATACGCAGTATTTT	CASRPTSGGASDTQYF
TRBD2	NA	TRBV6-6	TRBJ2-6	TGTGCCAGCAGTTCCGTTTTGGGGGGGGCTGGGGCCAACGTCCTGACTTTC	CASSSVLGGAGANVLTF
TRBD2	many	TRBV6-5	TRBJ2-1	TGTGCCAGCAGTTACTGGGCGGGGGGACCCTACAATGAGCAGTTCTTC	CASSYWAGGPYNEQFF
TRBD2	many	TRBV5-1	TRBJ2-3	TGCGCCAGCAGCTTGCTGGACGGGGGGGCAGATACGCAGTATTTT	CASSLLDGGADTQYF
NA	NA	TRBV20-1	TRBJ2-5	TGCAGTGCTAGAGAGGGGGCGAGGGCGGAGACCCAGTACTTC	CSAREGARAETQYF
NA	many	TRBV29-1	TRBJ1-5	TGCAGCGTTTTAGTAGGCAATCAGCCCCAGCATTTT	CSVLVGNQPQHF
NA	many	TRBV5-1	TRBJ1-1	TGCGCCAGCAGCTTGGACAGGGCGAACACTGAAGCTTTCTTT	CASSLDRANTEAFF
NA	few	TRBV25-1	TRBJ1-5	TGTGCCAGCATTTACGATAGCAATCAGCCCCAGCATTTT	CASIYDSNQPQHF
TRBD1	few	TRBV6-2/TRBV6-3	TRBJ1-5	TGTGCCAGCAGGTCTACAGGGGGCCATCAGCCCCAGCATTTT	CASRSTGGHQPQHF
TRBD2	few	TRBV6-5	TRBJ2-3	TGTGCCAGCAGTCTCCGAGGAGCGGGGGGCCCCGATACGCAGTATTTT	CASSLRGAGGPDTQYF
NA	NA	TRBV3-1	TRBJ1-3	TGTGCCAGCAGCCCCCGGGGAGGAAACACCATATATTTT	CASSPRGGNTIYF
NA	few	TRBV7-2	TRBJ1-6	TGTGCCAGCAGCGATTATAATTCACCCCTCCACTTT	CASSDYNSPLHF
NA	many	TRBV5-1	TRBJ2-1	TGCGCCAGCAGCCCAGCTGGGCAGGGGGGTTACAATGAGCAGTTCTTC	CASSPAGQGGYNEQFF
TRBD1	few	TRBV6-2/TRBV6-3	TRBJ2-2	TGTGCCAGCAGTGGGACAGCCAGGGGCACCGGGGAGCTGTTTTTT	CASSGTARGTGELFF